Listed here are 25 T cell receptor beta chains from one sample, sequenced in a study of T cell changes during pregnancy in multiple sclerosis. TCRdb's copy holds only in-frame clones and misses some; the assay was immunoSEQ multiplex PCR. The repertoire consists of tens of thousands of clones, with about 92% occurring once and the leading ten covering 2.8%. This sample comprised peripheral blood, obtained in the third trimester of pregnancy. The origin of the receptors is a female donor in good health, enrolled as a control in a pregnancy study.

This sequence joins TRBV7-9 and TRBJ1-3, with 8 positions matching TRBD1. Per germline, CDR1 SEHNR and CDR2 FQNEAQ (reference sequence). The CDR3 totals 14 residues. The V and J ends lost 5 bases and 3 bases, in that order; junction bases with no gene match: 3. CDR3 DNA: TGTGCCAGCAGCCCGGACAGGGTTGGAAACACCATATATTTT. This codes for CASSPDRVGNTIYF.

V gene TRBV19 combines with J gene TRBJ1-1, with D unresolved. Germline V gives CDR1 LNHDA, CDR2 SQIVND (reference sequence). V was cut by 1 base and J by 2 bases, with 8 bases left in between. This CDR3 is 14 amino acids long. CDR3 loop: CASSIVLRNTEAFF. Here the CDR3 DNA reads TGTGCCAGTAGTATAGTCCTGAGAAACACTGAAGCTTTCTTT.

The chain has TRBV4-1 and TRBJ1-6; tentative D call: TRBD1 (5 bases). Per the germline V gene, CDR1 is MGHRA and CDR2 is YSYEKL. The V gene lost 0 bases and the J gene lost 5 bases, with 20 bases spanning the gap. The CDR3 runs to 19 residues. CDR3 bases: TGCGCCAGCAGCCAAGATAGTAGGGCCGACAGCCGAAATAATTCACCCCTCCACTTT. It codes for CASSQDSRADSRNNSPLHF.

The chain is built from TRBV2 and TRBJ2-1; 9 bases agree with TRBD2. The CDR3 covers 15 residues. The germline gives CDR1 SNHLY, CDR2 FYNNEI. J lost 5 bases, V lost 4 bases, and 6 bases had no gene match. The CDR3 nucleotides are TGTGCCAGCAGTGGTAGCGGGAGTATAAACAATGAGCAGTTCTTC. Translating gives CASSGSGSINNEQFF.

This clone was picked up a small number of times. The gene calls are TRBV4-2 and TRBJ1-5; a possible D gene is TRBD1 (6 bases). The CDR3 is 16 amino acids. The ends were cut back, 1 base at V and 5 bases at J, with 15 bases in the middle. Germline values: CDR1 LGHNA, CDR2 YNFKEQ. The CDR3 DNA reads as TGTGCCAGCAGCCAAGGAGGGGGAGACGACGATCAGCCCCAGCATTTT. Translated, it gives CASSQGGGDDDQPQHF.

Here the CDR3 reads CASSSSGGAIDEQFF. CDR3 DNA sequence: TGTGCCAGCAGCTCCAGCGGGGGGGCCATCGATGAGCAGTTCTTC. V and J are TRBV4-2 and TRBJ2-1; TRBD2 aligns across 10 bases. V lost 5 bases and J lost 8; bases outside the gene matches: 9. Germline CDR1 LGHNA, CDR2 YNFKEQ. The CDR3 is 15 residues long.

This sequence joins TRBV30 and TRBJ2-7; 10 bases agree with TRBD2. The CDR3 extends over 13 amino acids. CDR1 GTSNPN and CDR2 SVGIG come from the germline V gene (reference sequence). With V trimmed by 5 bases and J by 2 bases, 3 bases remained unmatched. The CDR3 loop is CAWGTSVPYEQYF. Here the CDR3 DNA reads TGTGCCTGGGGGACTAGCGTCCCCTACGAGCAGTACTTC.

This chain joins TRBV10-2 and TRBJ2-1, with D tentatively TRBD1 (5 bases). V was shortened by 9 bases and J by 7 bases, with 10 bases between the two germline ends. There are 11 residues in the CDR3. The germline V gene encodes CDR1 WSHSY and CDR2 SAAADI. The CDR3 nucleotides read TGCGCCAGTGGAGCAGGGAATGAGCAGTTCTTC. Translation gives CASGAGNEQFF.

The chain couples TRBV10-3 to TRBJ2-5, with 8 bases identical to TRBD1. Losses at the gene ends were 5 bases for V and 4 bases for J; bases not matched to a gene: 3. Per the germline V gene, CDR1 is ENHRY and CDR2 is SYGVKD. The CDR3 totals 13 residues. CDR3 sequence: CAISSDRGETQYF. CDR3 nucleotide sequence: TGTGCCATCAGTTCAGACAGGGGAGAGACCCAGTACTTC.

V usage is TRBV19 and J usage is TRBJ2-3; TRBD1 agrees at 9 bases. The CDR3 contains 15 residues. The J segment lost 1 base and the V segment lost 6 bases, leaving 5 bases of the junction unmatched. The germline CDR1 and CDR2 sequences are LNHDA and SQIVND (reference sequence). CDR3 DNA sequence: TGTGCCAGTAGCATCCGGGACAGGGGCACAGATACGCAGTATTTT. Protein sequence: CASSIRDRGTDTQYF.

The table lists this clone with a count of one. V is TRBV5-4 and J is TRBJ2-3, with a weak D call TRBD1 (5 bases). Per germline, CDR1 SGHNT and CDR2 YYREEE (reference sequence). V lost 2 bases and J lost 1, with 14 bases in between. The CDR3 is 16 residues long. CDR3 in amino acids: CASSFRLGRGTDTQYF. The CDR3 DNA sequence: TGTGCCAGCAGCTTCAGGTTAGGCAGGGGCACAGATACGCAGTATTTT.

The chain combines TRBV5-1 with TRBJ2-1; 11 nucleotides line up with TRBD2. CDR3 size: 16 residues. J was trimmed by 6 bases and V by 4 bases; bases with no gene match: 9. Looked up from germline, CDR1 is SGHRS and CDR2 is YFSETQ. CDR3 sequence reads: CASSPLITSGSNEQFF. The CDR3 region has the DNA TGCGCCAGCAGCCCTCTGATTACTAGCGGGAGCAATGAGCAGTTCTTC.

This rearrangement joins TRBV5-1 to TRBJ1-1; TRBD1 agrees at 9 bases. Trimming at V came to 0 bases and at J to 8 bases, leaving 2 bases not matched to a gene. This CDR3 comprises 13 residues. Germline-derived CDR1 and CDR2 are SGHRS and YFSETQ. The CDR3 is CASSLGDRGEAFF. The DNA for the CDR3 is TGCGCCAGCAGCTTGGGAGACAGGGGGGAAGCTTTCTTT.

This chain joins TRBV13 and TRBJ2-1, with a possible D match to TRBD2 (6 bases). This CDR3 has 12 residues. Trimming took off 5 bases at V and 6 bases at J, with 8 bases between the two ends. Germline V gene sequence: CDR1 PRHDT, CDR2 FYEKMQ (reference sequence). This CDR3 reads CASSPGLNEQFF. CDR3 nucleotide sequence: TGTGCCAGCAGCCCGGGACTCAATGAGCAGTTCTTC.

V gene TRBV4-2 combines with J gene TRBJ2-1; TRBD2 matches 10 bases. Germline V gene sequence: CDR1 LGHNA, CDR2 YNFKEQ. V shed 5 bases and J 3 bases; nucleotides not matched to a gene: 4. This CDR3 region has 15 residues. DNA for the CDR3: TGTGCCAGCAGCTCTCTAGCGGGGGACTACAATGAGCAGTTCTTC. As protein: CASSSLAGDYNEQFF.

The J gene is TRBJ2-7, the V gene TRBV7-9, with D possibly being TRBD1 (5 bases). Trimming cost V 4 bases and J 6 bases, with 10 bases left between them. Germline loops: CDR1 SEHNR, CDR2 FQNEAQ (reference sequence). The CDR3 consists of 12 residues. The CDR3 DNA reads TGTGCCAGCAGCTCCCGACAGACCGAGCAGTACTTC. Translation: CASSSRQTEQYF.

The chain combines TRBV9 with TRBJ1-2; 8 bases line up with TRBD1. From germline, CDR1 is SGDLS and CDR2 YYNGEE. The ends lost 3 bases at V and 8 bases at J; junction bases unmatched: 15. The CDR3 length is 16 residues. CDR3 loop: CASSDPRRQGIGGYTF. The DNA for the CDR3 is TGTGCCAGCAGCGACCCTAGGAGACAGGGGATTGGAGGCTACACCTTC.

J is TRBJ2-3 and V is TRBV27; no firm D call. CDR3 length equals 13 residues. In germline, CDR1 is MNHEY, CDR2 SMNVEV (reference sequence). V was clipped by 0 bases and J by 4 bases, with 5 bases between them. CDR3 in DNA: TGTGCCAGCAGTTTATCGAGTGCAGATACGCAGTATTTT. This codes for CASSLSSADTQYF.

V usage is TRBV10-1 and J usage is TRBJ2-5; D remains ambiguous. The V gene's germline CDR1 is WNHNN and CDR2 SYGVQD (reference sequence). This CDR3 has 17 residues. V lost 8 bases to trimming and J lost 5 bases, with 27 bases between them. The CDR3 region is CASLLVTMRSVMETQYF. The CDR3 nucleotides are TGCGCCAGCCTATTGGTCACAATGAGGTCAGTTATGGAGACCCAGTACTTC.

The J gene is TRBJ2-2, the V gene TRBV19; tentatively, D is TRBD2 (5 bases). Germline assignment: CDR1 LNHDA and CDR2 SQIVND (reference sequence). V was pared by 6 bases and J by 4 bases, with 12 bases between. The length of the CDR3 is 14 residues. DNA of the CDR3: TGTGCCAGTAGGAACCGGGGAAGCACCGGGGAGCTGTTTTTT. Protein sequence: CASRNRGSTGELFF.

The V and J genes are TRBV2 and TRBJ1-4, with TRBD1 matching over 9 bases. Per the germline V gene, CDR1 is SNHLY and CDR2 is FYNNEI. V dropped 7 bases and J dropped 5; count of bases not matched to a gene: 5. The CDR3 sequence is 14 residues long. This chain's CDR3 is CASTPTGGNEKLFF. DNA for the CDR3: TGTGCCAGCACCCCGACAGGGGGGAATGAAAAACTGTTTTTT.

The chain uses TRBV6-6 and TRBJ1-3, with 7 positions matching TRBD1. The CDR3 runs to 14 residues. V lost 6 bases and J lost 2; bases outside the gene matches: 4. Looked up from germline, CDR1 is MNHNY and CDR2 is SVGAGI (reference sequence). Here the CDR3 DNA reads TGTGCCAGCAGAAAGCAGGGGGCTGGAAACACCATATATTTT. Amino acid sequence: CASRKQGAGNTIYF.

The chain has TRBV7-2 and TRBJ1-2, with 9 bases aligning to TRBD1. Germline CDR1 reads SGHTA; CDR2 reads FQGNSA. The J segment lost 3 bases and the V segment lost 4 bases, leaving 3 bases of the junction unmatched. The CDR3 runs 14 residues. CDR3 region: CASSSRTGDYGYTF. The DNA for the CDR3 is TGTGCCAGCAGCTCGAGGACAGGGGACTATGGCTACACCTTC.

CDR3: CSVGGREYNEQFF. In DNA, the CDR3 is TGCAGCGTTGGGGGGAGGGAGTACAATGAGCAGTTCTTC. The chain combines TRBV29-1 with TRBJ2-1, with 7 nucleotides matching TRBD2. This CDR3 contains 13 residues. In germline, CDR1 is SQVTM, CDR2 ANQGSEA. V trimming: 4 bases; J trimming: 4 bases; junction bases outside the gene matches: 4.

This clone came up once. V gene TRBV5-1 combines with J gene TRBJ2-2; 9 bases line up with TRBD2. CDR3 length equals 17 residues. The germline CDR1 and CDR2 sequences are SGHRS and YFSETQ. V shed 3 bases and J 6 bases; nucleotides not matched to a gene: 12. The CDR3 here is CASSSTPGAGGPGELFF. The CDR3 DNA reads as TGCGCCAGCAGCTCAACCCCAGGAGCGGGAGGTCCCGGGGAGCTGTTTTTT.